The 8 T cell receptor beta chains below were found in one sample sequenced in a study of T cells in localized non-small cell lung cancer. Sequencing was performed with immunoSEQ multiplex PCR; in TCRdb, only in-frame clones are kept and a portion is missing. The sample has roughly 16,000 clones, roughly 82% seen once. Sequenced here: peripheral blood, sampled before any cancer treatment. The receptors shown here come from a male donor aged 60 or over with stage I lung adenocarcinoma.

The V gene is TRBV27, the J gene TRBJ2-2; D uncertain. The CDR3 is 14 amino acids. Between the trimmed V and J ends, which lost 2 bases and 2 bases, there was a span of 6 bases. CDR1 and CDR2 (germline): MNHEY, SMNVEV (reference sequence). CDR3 residues: CASSLSSNTGELFF. For the CDR3, the DNA is TGTGCCAGCAGTTTAAGCAGTAACACCGGGGAGCTGTTTTTT.

CDR3 sequence (DNA): TGTGCCAGCAGGACACCCAGCACAGATACGCAGTATTTT. This sequence encodes CASRTPSTDTQYF. This chain connects TRBV27 to TRBJ2-3, with D uncertain. The V end lost 6 bases, the J end lost 0 bases, and 7 bases lay between the germline ends. This CDR3 has 13 amino acids. CDR1 and CDR2 (germline): MNHEY, SMNVEV (reference sequence).

The V gene is TRBV30, the J gene TRBJ1-1; D is perhaps TRBD1 (6 bases). Deletions cut 4 bases from V and 1 base from J, with 13 bases between. CDR3 size: 14 residues. Germline V lookup: CDR1 GTSNPN, CDR2 SVGIG (reference sequence). CDR3: CAWKTGRRNTEAFF. As DNA, the CDR3 is TGTGCCTGGAAAACAGGGCGGAGGAACACTGAAGCTTTCTTT.

The chain is built from TRBV2 and TRBJ2-7; perhaps TRBD1 as D (6 bases). The germline V gene encodes CDR1 SNHLY and CDR2 FYNNEI. The CDR3 runs to 12 residues. The V end lost 6 bases, the J end lost 6 bases, and 12 bases lay between the germline ends. The CDR3 here is CASRDTGFEQYF. In DNA, the CDR3 is TGTGCCAGCAGAGATACAGGGTTCGAGCAGTACTTC.

The chain carries TRBV14 and TRBJ2-7; 8 bases line up with TRBD1. The CDR3 spans 16 residues. V shed 3 bases and J 2 bases; nucleotides not matched to a gene: 9. The germline V gene has CDR1 SGHDN and CDR2 FVKESK. CDR3 protein: CASSQGWTGTTYEQYF. CDR3 DNA: TGTGCCAGCAGCCAGGGTTGGACAGGGACCACCTACGAGCAGTACTTC.

The V gene is TRBV2, the J gene TRBJ2-7, with D unclear. Germline V CDR1 and CDR2: SNHLY, FYNNEI. Deletions cut 1 base from V and 2 bases from J, with 6 bases between. The CDR3 loop spans 13 amino acids. This CDR3 is CASSEVRTYEQYF. The CDR3 DNA reads TGTGCCAGCAGTGAAGTTAGGACCTACGAGCAGTACTTC. The full variable domain, with the rest looked up from reference TRBV2 and TRBJ2-7, is EPEVTQTPSHQVTQMGQEVILRCVPISNHLYFYWYRQILGQKVEFLVSFYNNEISEKSEIFDDQFSVERPDGSNFTLKIRSTKLEDSAMYFCASSEVRTYEQYFGPGTRLTVT.

This rearrangement joins TRBV7-6 to TRBJ2-3; TRBD1 matches at 8 bases. The J segment lost 1 base and the V segment lost 3 bases, leaving 0 bases of the junction unmatched. Germline lookup yields CDR1 SGHVS and CDR2 FNYEAQ. This CDR3 region has 14 residues. CDR3 coding DNA: TGTGCCAGCAGCTTGGGACAGGGCACAGATACGCAGTATTTT. Its protein product is CASSLGQGTDTQYF.

V and J are TRBV15 and TRBJ1-4; tentatively, D is TRBD1 (5 bases). Trimming took off 0 bases at V and 7 bases at J, with 21 bases between the two ends. There are 18 residues in the CDR3. Germline CDR1 LNHNV, CDR2 YYDKDF (reference sequence). The CDR3 DNA sequence: TGTGCCACCAGCAGAGATCCCGCCCAACAGGCCGGGGGTGAAAAACTGTTTTTT. As protein: CATSRDPAQQAGGEKLFF.